This T cell receptor (beta chain) was captured in a study of T cell changes during pregnancy in multiple sclerosis. CDR1 and CDR2 from the germline V gene are SQVTM and ANQGSEA. This CDR3 is built from 14 residues. Germline trimming cut 6 bases from V and 3 bases from J; bases unmatched to any gene: 10. The table came from immunoSEQ multiplex PCR; TCRdb's copy has only in-frame clones and leaves some out. The table shows about 80,000 clones, with around 94% occurring only once. This clone was observed once. The source of this sequence is a female donor with multiple sclerosis, enrolled in a pregnancy study. The sample was CD4+ T cells from peripheral blood mononuclear cells, taken before pregnancy. V gene TRBV29-1 combines with J gene TRBJ2-7, with 8 bases lining up with TRBD2. The CDR3 nucleotides read TGCAGCGTCCTCGGGACTAGAGGAATCTACGAGCAGTACTTC. Translation: CSVLGTRGIYEQYF.